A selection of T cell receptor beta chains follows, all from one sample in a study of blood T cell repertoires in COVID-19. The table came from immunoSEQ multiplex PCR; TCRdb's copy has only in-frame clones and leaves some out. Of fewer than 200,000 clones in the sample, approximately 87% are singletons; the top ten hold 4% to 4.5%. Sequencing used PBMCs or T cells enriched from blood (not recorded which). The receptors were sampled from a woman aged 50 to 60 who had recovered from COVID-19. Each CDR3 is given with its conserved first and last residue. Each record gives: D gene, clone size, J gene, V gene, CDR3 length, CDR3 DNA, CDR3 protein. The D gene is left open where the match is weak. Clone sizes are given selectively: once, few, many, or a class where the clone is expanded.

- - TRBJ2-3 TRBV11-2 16 TGTGCCAGCAGCTTAGGGCAGGGTGGAGTTTCAGATACGCAGTATTTT CASSLGQGGVSDTQYF
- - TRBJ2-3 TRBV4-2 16 TGTGCCAGCAGCCAAGTGCACGGGGGAGGCACAGATACGCAGTATTTT CASSQVHGGGTDTQYF
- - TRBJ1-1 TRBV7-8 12 TGTGCCAGCAGCGCCCACAGGGTTGAAGCTTTCTTT CASSAHRVEAFF
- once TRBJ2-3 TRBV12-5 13 TGTGCTAGTGGTTTGGGTTACAGGGATACGCAGTATTTT CASGLGYRDTQYF
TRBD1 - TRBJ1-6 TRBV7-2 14 TGTGCCAGCAGCGCCGGGACAGGGGAATCACCCCTCCACTTT CASSAGTGESPLHF
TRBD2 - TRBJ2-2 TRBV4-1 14 TGCGCCAGCTCAATAGCGGGGTTGGCCGGGGAGCTGTTTTTT CASSIAGLAGELFF
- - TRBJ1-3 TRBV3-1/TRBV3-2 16 TGTGCCAGCAGCCTTGTAGAAGATGACTCTGGAAACACCATATATTTT CASSLVEDDSGNTIYF
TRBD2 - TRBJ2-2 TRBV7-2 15 TGTGCCAGCAGAGGACTAGCGGGTACCACCGGGGAGCTGTTTTTT CASRGLAGTTGELFF
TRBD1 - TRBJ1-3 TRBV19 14 TGTGCCAGTATTGACAGGGCCTCTGGAAACACCATATATTTT CASIDRASGNTIYF
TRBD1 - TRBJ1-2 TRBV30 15 TGTGCCTGGAGTGGGACCGGGACAGGGAATCATGGCTACACCTTC CAWSGTGTGNHGYTF
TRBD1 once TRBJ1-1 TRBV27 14 TGTGCCAGCAGGACCGGGACAGGGGCGACTGAAGCTTTCTTT CASRTGTGATEAFF
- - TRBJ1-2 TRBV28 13 TGTGCCAGCTTGACTGGGGGCAGCTATGGCTACACCTTC CASLTGGSYGYTF
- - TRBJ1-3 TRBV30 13 TGTGCCTGGTCGAGGGGGGGATTAAACACCATATATTTT CAWSRGGLNTIYF
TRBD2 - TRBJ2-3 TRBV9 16 TGTGCCAGCAGCGTCGGACTAGCGGGGGCCACAGATACGCAGTATTTT CASSVGLAGATDTQYF
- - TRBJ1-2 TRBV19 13 TGTGCCAGTAGTATAGGGAACAGCTATGGCTACACCTTC CASSIGNSYGYTF
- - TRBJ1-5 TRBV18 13 TGTGCCAGCTCACCAGGGCCTAATCAGCCCCAGCATTTT CASSPGPNQPQHF
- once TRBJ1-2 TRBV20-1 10 TGCAGTGCCCCCGGCTATGGCTACACCTTC CSAPGYGYTF
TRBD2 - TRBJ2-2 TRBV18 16 TGTGCCAGCTCACCGACCGGGACTAGCGGGACCGGGGAGCTGTTTTTT CASSPTGTSGTGELFF
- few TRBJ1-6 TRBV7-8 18 TGTGCCAGCAGCTTAGACCGACATTCTTCCTCCTATAATTCACCCCTCCACTTT CASSLDRHSSSYNSPLHF
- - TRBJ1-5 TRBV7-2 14 TGTGCCAGCAGCCCCCGGACAGTTACGACGCCCCAGCATTTT CASSPRTVTTPQHF
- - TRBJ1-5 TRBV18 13 TGTGCCAGCTCACGAACCCAGGACATAGCCCAGCATTTT CASSRTQDIAQHF
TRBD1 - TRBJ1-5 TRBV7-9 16 TGTGCCAGCAGCTCGATAAAGGGACAGGGAAATCAGCCCCAGCATTTT CASSSIKGQGNQPQHF
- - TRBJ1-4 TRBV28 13 TGTGCCACCCGTACTGCAACTAATGAAAAACTGTTTTTT CATRTATNEKLFF
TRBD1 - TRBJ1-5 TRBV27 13 TGTGCCAGCAGTATGACAGGGTCTCAGCCCCAGCATTTT CASSMTGSQPQHF
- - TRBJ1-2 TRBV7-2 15 TGTGCCAGCAGCTCCCAGAGGCAGATTAACTATGGCTACACCTTC CASSSQRQINYGYTF
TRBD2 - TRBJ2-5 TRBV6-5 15 TGTGCCAGCAGTTTTCGTAGCGGGTCCGGGGAGACCCAGTACTTC CASSFRSGSGETQYF
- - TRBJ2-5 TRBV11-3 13 TGTGCCAGCAGCTCCCCGGGGGAAGAGACCCAGTACTTC CASSSPGEETQYF
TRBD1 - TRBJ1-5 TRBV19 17 TGTGCCAGTAGTAGGGACAGTATCGCGATGAGCAATCAGCCCCAGCATTTT CASSRDSIAMSNQPQHF